This T cell receptor beta chain is from a study of shared clonotypes between healthy human individuals. Study-level background: Those who served as donors were two women and a few men between the ages of 18 and 49. Findings and limits, study-wide: Collection of samples was limited to blood; tissue repertoires likely differ.

Regarding this clone: Its antigen is not identified. In the same sample, other DNA sequences code for this CDR3.

CD8 cells classed as naive were CD45RO-negative and positively selected for CCR7, excluding terminally differentiated effector memory CD45RA+ cells. The donor population consisted of healthy HIV-negative adults with no recent acute infections or vaccinations. Genomic DNA of every subset was divided equally among multiple immunoSEQ plates. The data were produced by immunoSEQ multiplex PCR, yet TCRdb's version contains in-frame clones alone and is incomplete. The data hold more than 2 million clones, with just over 90% observed a single time. Germline CDR1 and CDR2: MNHEY and SVGAGI. The V end was cut by 2 bases, the J end by 0 bases, with 8 bases between. This CDR3 contains 15 residues.

This chain uses TRBV6-5 with TRBJ2-1; D gene unclear. The sequenced material came from naive CD8+ T cells from PBMCs. The receptor was isolated from a man aged 18-30 years in good health. Some clones in this sample may be carry-over from other donors' samples. CDR3 amino acids: CASSYVGSSYNEQFF. The CDR3 DNA reads TGTGCCAGCAGTTACGTAGGGTCCTCCTACAATGAGCAGTTCTTC.